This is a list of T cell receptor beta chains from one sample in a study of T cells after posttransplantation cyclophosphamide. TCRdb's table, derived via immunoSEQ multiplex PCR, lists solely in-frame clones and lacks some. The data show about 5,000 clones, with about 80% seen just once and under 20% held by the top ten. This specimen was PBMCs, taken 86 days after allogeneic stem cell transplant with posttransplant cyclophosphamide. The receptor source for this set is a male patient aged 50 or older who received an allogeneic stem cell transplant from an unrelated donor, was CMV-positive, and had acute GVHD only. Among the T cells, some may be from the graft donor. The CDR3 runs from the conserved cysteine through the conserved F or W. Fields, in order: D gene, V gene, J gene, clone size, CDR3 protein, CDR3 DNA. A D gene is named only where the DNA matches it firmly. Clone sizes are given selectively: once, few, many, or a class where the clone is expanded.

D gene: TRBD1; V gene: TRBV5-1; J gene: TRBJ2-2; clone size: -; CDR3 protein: CASSGGQGDTGELFF; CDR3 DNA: TGCGCCAGCAGCGGCGGACAGGGGGACACCGGGGAGCTGTTTTTT
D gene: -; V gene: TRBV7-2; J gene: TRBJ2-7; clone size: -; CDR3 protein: CASSLVSGAYEQYF; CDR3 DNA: TGTGCCAGCAGCTTAGTTTCGGGGGCCTACGAGCAGTACTTC
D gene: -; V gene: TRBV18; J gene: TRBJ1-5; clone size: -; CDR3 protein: CASSPLQANSNQPQHF; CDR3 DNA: TGTGCCAGCTCACCACTACAGGCCAATAGCAATCAGCCCCAGCATTTT
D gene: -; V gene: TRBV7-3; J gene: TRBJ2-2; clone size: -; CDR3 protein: CASRLDSNTGELFF; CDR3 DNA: TGTGCCAGCAGGTTAGACTCGAACACCGGGGAGCTGTTTTTT
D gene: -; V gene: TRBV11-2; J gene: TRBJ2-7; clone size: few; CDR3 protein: CASSRAGGKTYEQYF; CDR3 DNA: TGTGCCAGCAGCCGGGCTGGGGGGAAAACCTACGAGCAGTACTTC
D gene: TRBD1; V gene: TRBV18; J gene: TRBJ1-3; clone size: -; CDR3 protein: CASSPGTGVGNTIYF; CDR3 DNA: TGTGCCAGCTCACCCGGGACAGGGGTCGGAAACACCATATATTTT
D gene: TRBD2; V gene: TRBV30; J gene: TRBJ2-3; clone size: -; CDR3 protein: CAWSVSFWASGATDTQYF; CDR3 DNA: TGTGCCTGGAGTGTATCGTTTTGGGCCAGCGGGGCCACAGATACGCAGTATTTT
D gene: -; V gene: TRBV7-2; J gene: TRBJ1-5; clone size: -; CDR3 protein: CASSSTGNQPQHF; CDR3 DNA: TGTGCCAGCAGCTCGACTGGCAATCAGCCCCAGCATTTT
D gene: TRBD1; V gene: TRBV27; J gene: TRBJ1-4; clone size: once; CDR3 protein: CASSPRFVARGTGQRNEKLFF; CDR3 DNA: TGTGCCAGCAGCCCGCGGTTTGTAGCCCGTGGAACGGGACAGCGAAATGAAAAACTGTTTTTT
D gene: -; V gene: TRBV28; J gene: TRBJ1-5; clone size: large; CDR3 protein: CASSLQGNQPQHF; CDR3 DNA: TGTGCCAGCAGTTTACAGGGAAATCAGCCCCAGCATTTT
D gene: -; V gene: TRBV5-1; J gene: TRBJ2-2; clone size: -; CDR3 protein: CASSLVLTGELFF; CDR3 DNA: TGCGCCAGCAGCTTGGTACTTACCGGGGAGCTGTTTTTT